One sample yielded the 7 T cell receptor beta chains listed below, sequenced in a study of regulatory T cells in long-lasting Graves disease. Time point: newly diagnosed GD, antithyroid drugs for less than 3 months. TCR sequences were obtained from RNA taken from PBMCs. Researchers made TCR beta libraries by using iRepertoire HTBI primers and running Arm-PCR on CDR3 regions. From the multiplex PCR reads, TCRdb called clonotypes with MiXCR, one entry per CDR3 protein. The table includes some 490,000 distinct CDR3 sequences, around 12% detected once. A further study also used this sample, focusing on T cells in Graves' hyperthyroidism and ophthalmopathy.

The sequencing used peripheral blood mononuclear cells (PBMCs), collected at new diagnosis, from a patient treated with antithyroid drugs. These receptors originate from a woman in her 30s with Graves disease.

Notes on this clonotype: It may be a read error: a sequence one base away is much more abundant. The chain joins TRBV28 to TRBJ2-3; D is unresolved. The end of the DNA is better explained by TRBJ1-5, so the J call may be wrong. The germline gives CDR1 MDHEN, CDR2 SYDVKM. The length of the CDR3 is 11 residues. CDR3 coding DNA: TGTGCCAGCAAACGTCTGGATACGCAGCATTTT. It encodes CASKRLDTQHF.

This clonotype was counted at least ten times. The chain joins TRBV5-6 to TRBJ1-1; the D gene is possibly TRBD1 (5 bases). CDR1 and CDR2 from the germline V gene are SGHDT and YYEEEE. The CDR3 consists of 14 residues. V gave up 4 bases and J gave up 1 base, with 11 bases separating them. The CDR3 protein is CASSHSGQNTEAFF. CDR3 nucleotide sequence: TGTGCCAGCAGCCATTCAGGACAGAACACTGAAGCTTTCTTT.

The J gene is TRBJ2-3, the V gene TRBV9; D perhaps matches TRBD1 (6 bases). Germline CDR1 reads SGDLS; CDR2 reads YYNGEE. CDR3 length: 16 amino acids. V was trimmed by 0 bases and J by 0 bases, leaving 11 bases between them. For the CDR3, the DNA is TGTGCCAGCAGCGTAGTTGGGGACATCAGCACAGATACGCAGTATTTT. This gives the protein CASSVVGDISTDTQYF.

This clonotype showed up many times. The chain joins TRBV2 to TRBJ2-4, with a possible D match to TRBD2 (6 bases). The V and J ends lost 0 bases and 8 bases respectively, with 20 bases between them. Germline CDR1 reads SNHLY; CDR2 reads FYNNEI. The CDR3 is 17 amino acids. The CDR3 DNA sequence: TGTGCCAGCAGTGAAGCTCTAAATTATGCGGGATTGGACATTCAGTACTTC. Encoded protein: CASSEALNYAGLDIQYF. The variable domain in full, with the rest retrieved from reference TRBV2 and TRBJ2-4, is EPEVTQTPSHQVTQMGQEVILRCVPISNHLYFYWYRQILGQKVEFLVSFYNNEISEKSEIFDDQFSVERPDGSNFTLKIRSTKLEDSAMYFCASSEALNYAGLDIQYFGAGTRLSVL.

This clonotype was observed many times. The rearrangement uses TRBV7-6 and TRBJ2-7; 7 bases align to TRBD2. The junction had 9 bases not matched to a gene; V was cut back by 1 base and J by 3 bases. Germline loops: CDR1 SGHVS, CDR2 FNYEAQ. The CDR3 extends over 16 amino acids. CDR3 amino acids: CASSLEGRGTFYEQYF. CDR3 in DNA: TGTGCCAGCAGCTTAGAAGGGCGGGGGACTTTCTACGAGCAGTACTTC.

This clonotype occurred many times. No DNA is shown, since the ends of the CDR3 on it are uncertain; the CDR3 is the one TCRdb lists. The rearrangement uses TRBV2 and TRBJ2-6; TRBD1 reflects the table's D call only, with no check against the DNA. The CDR3 is 18 amino acids long, termini counted. Per germline, CDR1 SNHLY and CDR2 FYNNEI. CDR3: CASSDRGQDTFGANVLTF.

Many counts were recorded for this clonotype. The V call is TRBV6-2 or TRBV6-3, the J call TRBJ2-1; 12 bases match TRBD2. Germline V gene data show CDR1 as MNHEY and CDR2 as SVGEGT. The CDR3 is 18 residues long. J was trimmed by 8 bases and V by 4 bases; bases with no gene match: 15. The CDR3 DNA reads TGTGCCAGCAGTTCAATGAGACTAGCGGGAGTGAGTGGCGATGAGCAGTTCTTC. This translates into CASSSMRLAGVSGDEQFF.